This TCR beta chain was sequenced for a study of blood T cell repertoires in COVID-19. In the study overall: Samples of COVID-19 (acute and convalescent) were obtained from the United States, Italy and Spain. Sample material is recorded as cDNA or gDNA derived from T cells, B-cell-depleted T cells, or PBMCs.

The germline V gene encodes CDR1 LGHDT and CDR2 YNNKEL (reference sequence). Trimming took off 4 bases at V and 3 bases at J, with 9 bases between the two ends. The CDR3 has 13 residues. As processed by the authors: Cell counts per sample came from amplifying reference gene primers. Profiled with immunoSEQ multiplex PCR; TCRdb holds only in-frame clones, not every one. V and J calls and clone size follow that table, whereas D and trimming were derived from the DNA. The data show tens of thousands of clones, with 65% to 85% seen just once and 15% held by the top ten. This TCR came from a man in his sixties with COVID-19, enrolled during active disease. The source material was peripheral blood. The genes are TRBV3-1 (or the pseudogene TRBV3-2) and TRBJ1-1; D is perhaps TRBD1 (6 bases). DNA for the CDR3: TGTGCCAGCAGCCCTTGGACAGACACTGAAGCTTTCTTT. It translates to CASSPWTDTEAFF.